One sample yielded the 26 T cell receptor beta chains listed below, sequenced in a study of cytomegalovirus exposure and HLA in healthy donors. Amplification used 60 Vbeta primers and 13 Jbeta primers. Method: immunoSEQ multiplex PCR; TCRdb's copy keeps in-frame clones and lacks some. Here the sample spans 150,000 or so clones, roughly 66% being singletons. Material for sequencing was PBMCs. Receptors were obtained from a woman aged 18-29 years in good health and CMV-seronegative.

The table lists this clone with a few counts. Other DNA sequences in the sample encode the same CDR3. This chain links TRBV6-1 with TRBJ2-5; 8 bases line up with TRBD1. The last part of the DNA fits TRBJ2-7 better; the J call may be wrong. CDR3 size: 11 residues. The germline gives CDR1 MNHNS, CDR2 SASEGT. The CDR3 loop is CASGQGYEQYF. CDR3 bases: TGTGCCAGTGGACAGGGCTACGAGCAGTACTTC.

The J gene is TRBJ2-1, the V gene TRBV6-6; 11 bases align to TRBD2. The CDR3 has 16 amino acids. In germline, CDR1 is MNHNY, CDR2 SVGAGI (reference sequence). The trim removed 2 bases at V and 6 bases at J, leaving 6 bases unmatched. The chain's CDR3 is CASSYGSGRASNEQFF. The CDR3 DNA is TGTGCCAGCAGTTACGGTAGCGGGAGGGCCTCCAATGAGCAGTTCTTC.

The chain recombines TRBV5-6 with TRBJ1-2; D not resolved. The CDR3 contains 13 residues. V was trimmed by 0 bases and J by 7 bases, leaving 10 bases between them. The germline V gene has CDR1 SGHDT and CDR2 YYEEEE. The CDR3 loop reads CASSLVPLGGYTF. The CDR3 region has the DNA TGTGCCAGCAGCTTGGTGCCGCTCGGTGGCTACACCTTC.

This clone turned up a few times. V usage is TRBV6-1 and J usage is TRBJ1-5; no definite D call. From germline, CDR1 is MNHNS and CDR2 SASEGT. CDR3 length: 15 residues. Trimming stripped 6 bases from V and 4 bases from J, with 16 bases between. CDR3 protein: CASSPGRGPNQPQHF. The CDR3 DNA sequence: TGTGCCAGCAGCCCCGGGCGAGGGCCAAATCAGCCCCAGCATTTT.

V usage is TRBV18 and J usage is TRBJ1-1; 7 bases align to TRBD1. Germline V gene data show CDR1 as KGHSH and CDR2 as LQKENI. The CDR3 runs 16 residues. After removal of 3 bases from V and 9 bases from J, the junction contained 16 bases not matched to a gene. The DNA of the CDR3 is TGTGCCAGCTCACCTCTAGATTCACAGGGGAAGATGAAAGCTTTCTTT. Translated: CASSPLDSQGKMKAFF. Filled out from reference TRBV18 and TRBJ1-1, the complete variable domain reads NAGVMQNPRHLVRRRGQEARLRCSPMKGHSHVYWYRQLPEEGLKFMVYLQKENIIDESGMPKERFSAEFPKEGPSILRIQQVVRGDSAAYFCASSPLDSQGKMKAFFGQGTRLTVV.

The chain joins TRBV13 to TRBJ1-2, with 7 positions matching TRBD1. The CDR3 totals 14 residues. J lost 0 bases, V lost 4 bases, and 2 bases had no gene match. The germline V gene encodes CDR1 PRHDT and CDR2 FYEKMQ (reference sequence). The CDR3 protein is CASSSGTANYGYTF. As DNA, the CDR3 is TGTGCCAGCAGCTCAGGGACAGCTAACTATGGCTACACCTTC. Together with reference TRBV13 and TRBJ1-2, the CDR3 gives the full variable domain: AAGVIQSPRHLIKEKRETATLKCYPIPRHDTVYWYQQGPGQDPQFLISFYEKMQSDKGSIPDRFSAQQFSDYHSELNMSSLELGDSALYFCASSSGTANYGYTFGSGTRLTVV.

The V gene is TRBV19, the J gene TRBJ2-2; 7 nucleotides agree with TRBD1. Trimming at V came to 8 bases and at J to 9 bases, leaving 3 bases not matched to a gene. CDR1 is LNHDA and CDR2 is SQIVND in the germline V gene (reference sequence). This CDR3 is 11 amino acids long. CDR3 sequence: CASRQGRELFF. The CDR3 DNA is TGTGCCAGTCGACAGGGCCGGGAGCTGTTTTTT.

As regards this clone: Other DNA sequences within the sample encode an identical CDR3. V is TRBV27 and J is TRBJ2-3; 7 positions match TRBD2. Per germline, CDR1 MNHEY and CDR2 SMNVEV (reference sequence). V was pared by 2 bases and J by 1 base, with 0 bases of the junction left unmatched. The CDR3 has 14 amino acids. The CDR3 region has the DNA TGTGCCAGCAGTTTAAGCGGGGGCACAGATACGCAGTATTTT. Protein product: CASSLSGGTDTQYF.

This rearrangement joins TRBV5-4 to TRBJ2-7, with D tentatively TRBD1 (5 bases). CDR3 length equals 16 residues. V lost 4 bases, J lost 0 bases, and 17 bases lay in between. Per germline, CDR1 SGHNT and CDR2 YYREEE (reference sequence). CDR3 DNA: TGTGCCAGCAGCAGGGGTGGGCTCCCGAGCTCCTACGAGCAGTACGTC. Translating gives CASSRGGLPSSYEQYV.

The chain employs TRBV19 and TRBJ1-5; D is perhaps TRBD1 (5 bases). V dropped 5 bases and J dropped 5 bases, with 16 bases sitting between them. This CDR3 comprises 15 residues. CDR1 and CDR2 from the germline V gene are LNHDA and SQIVND (reference sequence). CDR3 sequence: CASSGGTVNDQPQHF. The CDR3, as DNA: TGTGCCAGTAGTGGCGGGACGGTTAACGATCAGCCCCAGCATTTT.

The chain recombines TRBV18 with TRBJ2-7; 13 nucleotides agree with TRBD2. Germline-derived CDR1 and CDR2 are KGHSH and LQKENI. The CDR3 has 15 residues. The V segment lost 6 bases and the J segment 4 bases; nucleotides outside the gene matches: 6. Here the CDR3 reads CASSLRTSGSYEQYF. The DNA of the CDR3 is TGTGCCAGCTCCCTTCGGACTAGCGGGAGTTACGAGCAGTACTTC. Based on the CDR3 plus reference TRBV18 and TRBJ2-7, the full variable domain is NAGVMQNPRHLVRRRGQEARLRCSPMKGHSHVYWYRQLPEEGLKFMVYLQKENIIDESGMPKERFSAEFPKEGPSILRIQQVVRGDSAAYFCASSLRTSGSYEQYFGPGTRLTVT.

This clone was counted only a few times. The J gene is TRBJ2-3, the V gene TRBV7-2, with 7 bases fitting TRBD2. Germline CDR1 SGHTA, CDR2 FQGNSA. The CDR3 has 16 amino acids. V dropped 5 bases and J dropped 2; count of bases not matched to a gene: 10. The CDR3 is CASSPPGLRNTDTQYF. The CDR3 DNA follows: TGTGCCAGCAGCCCACCGGGACTACGGAACACAGATACGCAGTATTTT.

The rearrangement links TRBV6-6 to TRBJ2-5; D may be TRBD2 (5 bases). CDR3 length: 16 amino acids. Trimming cost V 4 bases and J 2 bases, with 17 bases left between them. Germline CDR1 and CDR2: MNHNY and SVGAGI (reference sequence). The CDR3 DNA follows: TGTGCCAGCAGTTTTTATTCTACTAGTTATCAAGAGACCCAGTACTTC. Amino acids: CASSFYSTSYQETQYF.

The chain has TRBV28 and TRBJ1-6; 10 bases map to TRBD1. Germline lookup yields CDR1 MDHEN and CDR2 SYDVKM. The trim removed 10 bases at V and 10 bases at J, leaving 10 bases unmatched. CDR3 size: 14 residues. The CDR3: CATPGTGARSPLHF. The CDR3, as DNA: TGTGCCACCCCCGGGACAGGGGCGCGATCACCCCTCCACTTT.

The J gene is TRBJ1-2, the V gene TRBV7-2; no clear D. Trimming cost V 0 bases and J 8 bases, with 10 bases left between them. The CDR3 has 13 amino acids. CDR1 SGHTA and CDR2 FQGNSA come from the germline V gene. The CDR3, as DNA: TGTGCCAGCAGCTTAGCGCCCCCGGGGGGCTACACCTTC. It codes for CASSLAPPGGYTF.

CDR3 residues: CASSQVAQTQETQYF. The CDR3 DNA is TGCGCCAGCAGCCAAGTGGCACAGACCCAAGAGACCCAGTACTTC. This chain joins TRBV4-1 and TRBJ2-5; D remains unclear. The CDR3 contains 15 residues. The germline CDR1 and CDR2 sequences are MGHRA and YSYEKL. V dropped 1 base and J dropped 1 base, with 10 bases sitting between them.

The rearrangement links TRBV11-3 to TRBJ1-1; the D is unclear. The ends were cut back, 1 base at V and 4 bases at J, with 7 bases in the middle. The length of the CDR3 is 13 residues. From germline, CDR1 is SGHNT and CDR2 YENEEA. CDR3 sequence reads: CASSLGHGTEAFF. CDR3 DNA: TGTGCCAGCAGCTTAGGACACGGCACTGAAGCTTTCTTT.

This chain links TRBV30 with TRBJ2-5, with D possibly matching TRBD2 (5 bases). Trimming took off 0 bases at V and 10 bases at J, with 12 bases between the two ends. The CDR3 is 12 residues long. Germline V CDR1 and CDR2: GTSNPN, SVGIG (reference sequence). The DNA for the CDR3 is TGTGCCTGGAGTGTACTGGAAGGAGGCCAGTACTTC. This translates into CAWSVLEGGQYF.

The chain carries TRBV28 and TRBJ2-7; TRBD2 matches at 8 bases. Germline values: CDR1 MDHEN, CDR2 SYDVKM. The V and J ends lost 4 bases and 6 bases, in that order; junction bases with no gene match: 20. This CDR3 is 18 amino acids long. The CDR3 DNA reads TGTGCCAGCAGTTCACTCCGAACCGGGACTAGATTCGTTGGCGAGCAGTACGTC. The encoded protein is CASSSLRTGTRFVGEQYV.

This chain joins TRBV29-1 and TRBJ1-1, with D maybe TRBD1 (6 bases). CDR1 SQVTM and CDR2 ANQGSEA come from the germline V gene. Trimming cost V 5 bases and J 1 base, with 11 bases left between them. This CDR3 region has 13 residues. CDR3 sequence: CSVWDTWNTEAFF. As DNA, the CDR3 is TGCAGCGTTTGGGACACCTGGAACACTGAAGCTTTCTTT.

This clone was counted a single time. The chain combines TRBV2 with TRBJ2-1; tentative D call: TRBD2 (6 bases). CDR3 size: 15 residues. Germline V gene lookup returns CDR1 SNHLY and CDR2 FYNNEI. DNA for the CDR3: TGTGCTTTCGCTGGGGGGAGGTCCTCCTACAATGAGCAGTTCTTC. It yields the protein CAFAGGRSSYNEQFF. The whole variable domain, filled in from reference TRBV2 and TRBJ2-1, reads EPEVTQTPSHQVTQMGQEVILRCVPISNHLYFYWYRQILGQKVEFLVSFYNNEISEKSEIFDDQFSVERPDGSNFTLKIRSTKLEDSAMYFCAFAGGRSSYNEQFFGPGTRLTVL.

This rearrangement joins TRBV11-3 to TRBJ1-3; D is unresolved. Trimming stripped 2 bases from V and 2 bases from J, with 10 bases between. CDR3 length: 15 amino acids. The V gene's germline CDR1 is SGHNT and CDR2 YENEEA. The CDR3 nucleotides are TGTGCCAGCAGCTTATACACCACAACTGGAAACACCATATATTTT. Translating it yields CASSLYTTTGNTIYF.

V gene TRBV4-1 combines with J gene TRBJ2-4, with D possibly being TRBD2 (5 bases). CDR1 is MGHRA, CDR2 YSYEKL, per germline. The germline V and J ends were trimmed by 2 bases and 7 bases, with 21 bases remaining between them. This CDR3 spans 17 amino acids. CDR3 bases: TGCGCCAGCAGCCAATCGGAACTAGTAGGCGGCGCGAACATTCAGTACTTC. Residues: CASSQSELVGGANIQYF.

V and J are TRBV14 and TRBJ2-3, with 7 bases fitting TRBD2. Germline CDR1 reads SGHDN; CDR2 reads FVKESK. The CDR3 is 15 amino acids. J was trimmed by 1 base and V by 2 bases; bases with no gene match: 3. This CDR3 reads CASSQMSGGTDTQYF. As DNA, the CDR3 is TGTGCCAGCAGCCAAATGAGCGGGGGCACAGATACGCAGTATTTT.

The V and J genes are TRBV4-3 and TRBJ2-1, with 7 bases fitting TRBD2. Trimming at V came to 1 base and at J to 7 bases, leaving 7 bases not matched to a gene. This CDR3 has 15 residues. The germline gives CDR1 LGHNA, CDR2 YSLEER. The CDR3 here is CASSQGLAASNEQFF. The CDR3 nucleotides are TGCGCCAGCAGCCAAGGTCTAGCGGCTTCTAATGAGCAGTTCTTC.

The chain joins TRBV5-4 to TRBJ2-3; 13 positions match TRBD2. Germline V gene lookup returns CDR1 SGHNT and CDR2 YYREEE (reference sequence). V trimming: 2 bases; J trimming: 0 bases; junction bases outside the gene matches: 3. This CDR3 contains 17 residues. This CDR3 is CASSLRTSGGSTDTQYF. Written as DNA, the CDR3 is TGTGCCAGCAGCTTAAGGACTAGCGGGGGTAGCACAGATACGCAGTATTTT. The variable domain in full, completed from reference TRBV5-4 and TRBJ2-3, reads ETGVTQSPTHLIKTRGQQVTLRCSSQSGHNTVSWYQQALGQGPQFIFQYYREEENGRGNFPPRFSGLQFPNYSSELNVNALELDDSALYLCASSLRTSGGSTDTQYFGPGTRLTVL.